The 4 T cell receptor beta chains below come from one sample, sequenced in a study of CD8 T cells in Susac syndrome. With random hexamers, roughly 0.5 to 1 ug RNA was reverse transcribed. TCRdb recomputed calls from the immunoSEQ multiplex PCR reads with MiXCR, one row per CDR3 protein. The top ten clones hold roughly 0.15% of a sample with roughly 150,000 distinct CDR3 sequences, 90% to 95% of them seen once. The source material was CD4+ T cells from PBMCs. Receptor source: a human donor with Susac syndrome.

The chain employs TRBV5-8 and TRBJ2-5; 9 nucleotides agree with TRBD1. The V and J ends lost 0 bases and 7 bases, in that order; junction bases with no gene match: 13. Germline V gene sequence: CDR1 SGHTS, CDR2 YDEGEE. CDR3 length equals 17 residues. Here the CDR3 reads CASSLVSGQGPGGTQYF. The CDR3 DNA is TGTGCCAGCAGCTTGGTTAGCGGACAGGGGCCAGGGGGGACCCAGTACTTC.

This rearrangement joins TRBV12-3 or TRBV12-4 to TRBJ2-7; the match to TRBD2 covers 8 bases. The junction had 4 bases not matched to a gene; V was cut back by 4 bases and J by 5 bases. This CDR3 spans 13 amino acids. The CDR3 reads CASSSKRGHEQYF. The CDR3, as DNA: TGTGCCAGCAGTTCAAAGCGGGGGCACGAGCAGTACTTC.

This chain links TRBV5-6 with TRBJ1-6; 7 nucleotides line up with TRBD1. The junction had 4 bases not matched to a gene; V was cut back by 0 bases and J by 7 bases. Germline values: CDR1 SGHDT, CDR2 YYEEEE. This CDR3 is built from 15 residues. In nucleotides, the CDR3 is TGTGCCAGCAGCTTGGCGACAGGGTGGAATTCACCCCTCCACTTT. This gives the protein CASSLATGWNSPLHF.

This chain uses TRBV12-3 or TRBV12-4 with TRBJ1-1; possibly TRBD1 for D (5 bases). The CDR3 has 15 residues. Between the trimmed V and J ends, which lost 5 bases and 0 bases, there was a span of 13 bases. CDR3 bases: TGTGCCAGCAGTCCCCGACAGCTCATGAACACTGAAGCTTTCTTT. Translation: CASSPRQLMNTEAFF.